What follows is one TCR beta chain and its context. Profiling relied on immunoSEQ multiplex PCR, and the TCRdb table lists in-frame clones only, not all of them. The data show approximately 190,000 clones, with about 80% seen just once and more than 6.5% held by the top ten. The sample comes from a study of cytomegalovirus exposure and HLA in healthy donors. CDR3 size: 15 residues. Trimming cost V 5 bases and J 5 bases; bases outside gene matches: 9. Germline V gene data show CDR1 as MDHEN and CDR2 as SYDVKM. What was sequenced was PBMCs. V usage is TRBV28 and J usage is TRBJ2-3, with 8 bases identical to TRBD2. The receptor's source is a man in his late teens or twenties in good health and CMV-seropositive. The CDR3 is CASSPPGLEGDTQYF. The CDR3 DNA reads TGTGCCAGCAGTCCCCCGGGACTAGAGGGAGATACGCAGTATTTT.